These 4 T cell receptor beta chains share one sample of origin, sequenced in a study of CD8+ T cells in alopecia areata. As the sequencing template, cDNA was produced by extracting RNA and reverse transcribing it. Produced via immunoSEQ multiplex PCR; TCRdb's table is partial and in-frame only. The table has 200,000 or so clones, 50% to 60% seen once. This specimen was CD4+ T cells sorted from blood, taken at week 0. These receptors were taken from a human donor with alopecia areata.

The chain employs TRBV30 and TRBJ1-5; TRBD1 matches 7 bases. Germline V gives CDR1 GTSNPN, CDR2 SVGIG (reference sequence). Trimming cost V 2 bases and J 5 bases; bases outside gene matches: 9. The CDR3 consists of 15 residues. The CDR3 region is CAWSTLDRVDQPQHF. The CDR3 nucleotides read TGTGCCTGGAGTACTCTCGACAGGGTCGATCAGCCCCAGCATTTT.

The chain joins TRBV4-2 to TRBJ2-3; TRBD2 agrees at 10 bases. This CDR3 has 16 amino acids. CDR1 is LGHNA and CDR2 is YNFKEQ in the germline V gene. V dropped 4 bases and J dropped 2; count of bases not matched to a gene: 6. DNA for the CDR3: TGTGCCAGCAGCCTCGGGACTAGCGAGCTCACAGATACGCAGTATTTT. Residues: CASSLGTSELTDTQYF.

The CDR3 nucleotides read TGTGCCAGCACCAATCGGCTGGGACAAACAAACATTCAGTACTTC. This encodes CASTNRLGQTNIQYF. The gene calls are TRBV7-2 and TRBJ2-4, with D possibly being TRBD1 (6 bases). This CDR3 has 15 residues. The germline CDR1 and CDR2 sequences are SGHTA and FQGNSA. With 7 bases removed from V and 6 bases from J, the gap between germline ends came to 19 bases.

The chain joins TRBV30 to TRBJ1-1, with a possible D match to TRBD1 (6 bases). Germline V gene data show CDR1 as GTSNPN and CDR2 as SVGIG (reference sequence). The V end lost 3 bases, the J end lost 7 bases, and 9 bases lay between the germline ends. The CDR3 has 11 residues. The CDR3 nucleotides read TGTGCCTGGAGAACAGGGATTGAAGCTTTCTTT. It translates to CAWRTGIEAFF.